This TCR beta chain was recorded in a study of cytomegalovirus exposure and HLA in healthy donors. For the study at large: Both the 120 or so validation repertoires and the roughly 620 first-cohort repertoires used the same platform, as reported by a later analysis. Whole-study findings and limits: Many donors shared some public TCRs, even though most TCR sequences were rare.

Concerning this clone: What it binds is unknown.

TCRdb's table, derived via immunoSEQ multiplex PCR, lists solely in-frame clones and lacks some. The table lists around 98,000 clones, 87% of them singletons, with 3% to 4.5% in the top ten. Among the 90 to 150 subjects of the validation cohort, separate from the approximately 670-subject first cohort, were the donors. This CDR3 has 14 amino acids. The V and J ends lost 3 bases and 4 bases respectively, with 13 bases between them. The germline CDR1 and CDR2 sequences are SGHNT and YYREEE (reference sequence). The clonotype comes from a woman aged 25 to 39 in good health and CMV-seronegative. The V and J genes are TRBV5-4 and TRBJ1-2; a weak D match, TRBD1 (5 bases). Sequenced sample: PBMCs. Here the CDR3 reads CASSSPVTAYGYTF. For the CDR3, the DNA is TGTGCCAGCAGCTCGCCCGTGACAGCCTATGGCTACACCTTC.